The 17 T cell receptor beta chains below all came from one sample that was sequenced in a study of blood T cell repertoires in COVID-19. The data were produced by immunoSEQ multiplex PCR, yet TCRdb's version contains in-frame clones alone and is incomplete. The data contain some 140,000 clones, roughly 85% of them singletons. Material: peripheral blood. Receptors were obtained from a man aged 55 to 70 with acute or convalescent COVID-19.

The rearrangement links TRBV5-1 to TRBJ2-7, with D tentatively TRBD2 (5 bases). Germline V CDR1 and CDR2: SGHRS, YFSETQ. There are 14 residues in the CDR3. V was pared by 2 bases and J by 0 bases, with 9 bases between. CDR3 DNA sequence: TGCGCCAGCAGCTTCTTCGAGGGCTCCTACGAGCAGTACTTC. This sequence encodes CASSFFEGSYEQYF.

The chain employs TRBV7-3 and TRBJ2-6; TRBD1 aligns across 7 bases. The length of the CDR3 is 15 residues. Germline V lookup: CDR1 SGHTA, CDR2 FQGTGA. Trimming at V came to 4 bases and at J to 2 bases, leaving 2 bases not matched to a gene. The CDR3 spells CASSSQGPGANVLTF. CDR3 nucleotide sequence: TGTGCCAGCAGCTCACAGGGGCCTGGGGCCAACGTCCTGACTTTC.

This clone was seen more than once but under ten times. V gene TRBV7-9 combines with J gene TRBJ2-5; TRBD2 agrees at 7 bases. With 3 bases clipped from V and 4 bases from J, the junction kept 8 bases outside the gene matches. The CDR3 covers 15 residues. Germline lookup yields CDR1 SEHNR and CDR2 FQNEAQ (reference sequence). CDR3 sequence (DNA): TGTGCCAGCAGCTTCGAGGGGAGGGAAGGAGAGACCCAGTACTTC. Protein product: CASSFEGREGETQYF.

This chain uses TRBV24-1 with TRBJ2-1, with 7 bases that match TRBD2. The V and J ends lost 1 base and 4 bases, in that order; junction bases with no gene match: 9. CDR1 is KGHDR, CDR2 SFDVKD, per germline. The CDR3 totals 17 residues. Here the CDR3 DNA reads TGTGCCACCAGTGATTTAGGTGGCGGGAGTAGTTACAATGAGCAGTTCTTC. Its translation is CATSDLGGGSSYNEQFF.

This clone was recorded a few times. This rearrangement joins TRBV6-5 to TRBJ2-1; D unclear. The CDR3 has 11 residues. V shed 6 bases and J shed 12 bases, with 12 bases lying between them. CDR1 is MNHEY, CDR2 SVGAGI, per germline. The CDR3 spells CASSLAGGQFF. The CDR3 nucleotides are TGTGCCAGCAGCCTTGCAGGTGGGCAGTTCTTC.

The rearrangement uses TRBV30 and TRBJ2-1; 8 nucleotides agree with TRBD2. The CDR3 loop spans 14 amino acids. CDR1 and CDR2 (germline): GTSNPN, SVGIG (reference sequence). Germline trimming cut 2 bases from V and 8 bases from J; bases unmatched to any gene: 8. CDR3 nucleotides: TGTGCCTGGAGTAAGGCGGGAGGTCGGCATGAGCAGTTCTTC. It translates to CAWSKAGGRHEQFF.

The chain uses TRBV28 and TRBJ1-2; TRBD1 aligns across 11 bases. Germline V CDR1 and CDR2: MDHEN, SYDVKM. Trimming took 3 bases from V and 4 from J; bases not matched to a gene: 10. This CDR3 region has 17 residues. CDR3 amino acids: CASSLVLGTGGGYGYTF. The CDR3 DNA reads TGTGCCAGCAGTTTGGTTCTCGGGACAGGGGGGGGCTATGGCTACACCTTC.

CDR3 in amino acids: CASSFRGGAYSGNTIYF. CDR3 DNA sequence: TGTGCCAGCAGCTTTAGGGGAGGAGCCTACTCTGGAAACACCATATATTTT. The chain joins TRBV7-9 to TRBJ1-3; D possibly corresponds to TRBD1 (5 bases). The CDR3 runs to 17 residues. Germline V gives CDR1 SEHNR, CDR2 FQNEAQ (reference sequence). Trimming cost V 3 bases and J 0 bases, with 15 bases left between them.

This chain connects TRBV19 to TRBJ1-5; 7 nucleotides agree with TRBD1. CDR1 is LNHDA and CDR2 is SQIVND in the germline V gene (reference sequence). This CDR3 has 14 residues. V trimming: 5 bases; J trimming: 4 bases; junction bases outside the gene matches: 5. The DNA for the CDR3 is TGTGCCAGTAGTGAAAGCAGGGGGAATCAGCCCCAGCATTTT. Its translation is CASSESRGNQPQHF.

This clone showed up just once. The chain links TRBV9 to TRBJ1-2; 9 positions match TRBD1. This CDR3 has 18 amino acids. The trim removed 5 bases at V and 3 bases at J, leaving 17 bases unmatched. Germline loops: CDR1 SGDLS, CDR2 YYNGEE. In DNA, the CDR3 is TGTGCCAGCAGTGAAACAGGGGGCCTCGTTCCCCTGTACTATGGCTACACCTTC. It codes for CASSETGGLVPLYYGYTF.

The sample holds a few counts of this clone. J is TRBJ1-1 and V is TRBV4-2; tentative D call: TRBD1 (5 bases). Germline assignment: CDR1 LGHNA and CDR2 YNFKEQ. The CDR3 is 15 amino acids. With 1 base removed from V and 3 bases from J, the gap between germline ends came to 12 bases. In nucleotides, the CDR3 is TGTGCCAGCAGCCAAGTGGGGGGTCTAGACACTGAAGCTTTCTTT. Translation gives CASSQVGGLDTEAFF.

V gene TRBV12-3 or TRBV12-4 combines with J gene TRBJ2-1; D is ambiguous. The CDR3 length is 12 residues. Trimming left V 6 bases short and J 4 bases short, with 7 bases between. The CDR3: CASRPEYNEQFF. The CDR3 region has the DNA TGTGCCAGCAGGCCGGAGTACAATGAGCAGTTCTTC.

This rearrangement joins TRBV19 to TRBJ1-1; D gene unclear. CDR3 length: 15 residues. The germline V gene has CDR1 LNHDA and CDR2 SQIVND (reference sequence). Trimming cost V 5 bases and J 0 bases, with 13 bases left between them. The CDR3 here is CASSPPGRVNTEAFF. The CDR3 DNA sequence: TGTGCCAGTAGTCCCCCTGGGAGGGTGAACACTGAAGCTTTCTTT.

This CDR3 is CASSYPPTGMNTEAFF. CDR3 coding DNA: TGTGCCAGCAGTTACCCCCCGACAGGCATGAACACTGAAGCTTTCTTT. The genes are TRBV6-2 or TRBV6-3 and TRBJ1-1; D possibly corresponds to TRBD1 (6 bases). CDR1 and CDR2 from the germline V gene are MNHEY and SVGEGT. The V end was cut by 2 bases, the J end by 0 bases, with 13 bases between. The CDR3 totals 16 residues.

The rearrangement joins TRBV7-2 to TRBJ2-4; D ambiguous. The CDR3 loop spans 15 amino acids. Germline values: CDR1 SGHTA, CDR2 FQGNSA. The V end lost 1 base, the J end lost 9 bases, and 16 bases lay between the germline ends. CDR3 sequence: CASSLVGSSGSIQYF. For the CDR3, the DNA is TGTGCCAGCAGCTTAGTAGGTTCTAGTGGGTCCATTCAGTACTTC.

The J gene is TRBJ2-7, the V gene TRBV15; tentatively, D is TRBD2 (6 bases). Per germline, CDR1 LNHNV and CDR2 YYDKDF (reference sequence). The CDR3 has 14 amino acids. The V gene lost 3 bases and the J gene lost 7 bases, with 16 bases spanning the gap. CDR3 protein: CATSSPGVSDEQYF. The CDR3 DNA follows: TGTGCCACCAGCAGTCCGGGAGTCTCGGATGAGCAGTACTTC.

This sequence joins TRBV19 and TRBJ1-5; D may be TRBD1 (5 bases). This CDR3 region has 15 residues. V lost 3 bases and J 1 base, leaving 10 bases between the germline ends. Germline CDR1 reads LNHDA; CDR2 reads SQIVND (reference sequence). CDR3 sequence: CASSMMGGSNQPQHF. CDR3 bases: TGTGCCAGTAGTATGATGGGGGGAAGCAATCAGCCCCAGCATTTT.